The rows below give T cell receptor beta chains drawn from one sample of a study of cytomegalovirus exposure and HLA in healthy donors. Assay: immunoSEQ multiplex PCR; the TCRdb copy retains only in-frame clones and omits some. The sample carries some 70,000 clones, approximately 86% recorded once. The specimen sequenced was PBMCs. Receptors were obtained from a man younger than 40 in good health and CMV-seronegative. Both conserved end residues are part of each CDR3. D genes are given only for firm matches. The size entry is marked missing in some rows and otherwise reads once, few, many or a size class.

j_gene: TRBJ2-7
v_gene: TRBV4-1
abundance: .
d_gene: TRBD1
CDR3aa: CASSHRQGSNPIEQYF
CDR3nt: TGCGCCAGCAGCCACCGACAGGGCTCCAACCCTATCGAGCAGTACTTC

j_gene: TRBJ1-5
v_gene: TRBV5-1
abundance: once
d_gene: TRBD1
CDR3aa: CASSLGQGQPQHF
CDR3nt: TGCGCCAGCAGCTTGGGACAGGGACAGCCCCAGCATTTT

j_gene: TRBJ2-1
v_gene: TRBV7-3
abundance: .
d_gene: TRBD2
CDR3aa: CASSFSGGAANEQFF
CDR3nt: TGTGCCAGCAGCTTTAGCGGGGGGGCCGCGAATGAGCAGTTCTTC

j_gene: TRBJ1-2
v_gene: TRBV11-2
abundance: .
d_gene: .
CDR3aa: CASSLVLGGSYGYTF
CDR3nt: TGTGCCAGCAGCTTAGTTCTTGGAGGAAGCTATGGCTACACCTTC

j_gene: TRBJ1-5
v_gene: TRBV9
abundance: .
d_gene: .
CDR3aa: CASSVEAGMGPQHF
CDR3nt: TGTGCCAGCAGCGTAGAGGCGGGAATGGGGCCCCAGCATTTT

j_gene: TRBJ1-2
v_gene: TRBV6-5
abundance: once
d_gene: TRBD1
CDR3aa: CASSYGGGRRYGYTF
CDR3nt: TGTGCCAGCAGTTACGGAGGGGGCAGGAGATATGGCTACACCTTC

j_gene: TRBJ2-3
v_gene: TRBV11-3
abundance: .
d_gene: TRBD1
CDR3aa: CASSPGQLSGDTQYF
CDR3nt: TGTGCCAGCAGCCCGGGACAGTTGTCCGGAGATACGCAGTATTTT

j_gene: TRBJ2-3
v_gene: TRBV4-2
abundance: .
d_gene: TRBD2
CDR3aa: CASSQEVLAGSTDTQYF
CDR3nt: TGTGCCAGCAGCCAAGAAGTCCTAGCGGGGAGCACAGATACGCAGTATTTT

j_gene: TRBJ2-7
v_gene: TRBV9
abundance: .
d_gene: TRBD1
CDR3aa: CASSRQGSSYEQYF
CDR3nt: TGTGCCAGCAGTAGACAGGGGTCCTCCTACGAGCAGTACTTC

j_gene: TRBJ2-2
v_gene: TRBV9
abundance: .
d_gene: TRBD1
CDR3aa: CASTGTGYTGELFF
CDR3nt: TGTGCCAGCACTGGGACAGGGTACACCGGGGAGCTGTTTTTT

j_gene: TRBJ1-4
v_gene: TRBV5-1
abundance: .
d_gene: TRBD1
CDR3aa: CASSLQGLREKLFF
CDR3nt: TGCGCCAGCAGCTTACAGGGGTTACGAGAAAAACTGTTTTTT

j_gene: TRBJ1-5
v_gene: TRBV28
abundance: .
d_gene: TRBD1
CDR3aa: CASSSPDRAGQPQHF
CDR3nt: TGTGCCAGCAGTTCCCCCGACAGGGCTGGACAGCCCCAGCATTTT

j_gene: TRBJ2-1
v_gene: TRBV5-6
abundance: .
d_gene: .
CDR3aa: CASSWTTDEQFF
CDR3nt: TGTGCCAGCAGCTGGACTACGGATGAGCAGTTCTTC

j_gene: TRBJ2-7
v_gene: TRBV7-9
abundance: .
d_gene: TRBD1
CDR3aa: CASSSSGTGGYEQYF
CDR3nt: TGTGCCAGCAGCTCATCCGGGACAGGGGGCTACGAGCAGTACTTC

j_gene: TRBJ2-2
v_gene: TRBV9
abundance: .
d_gene: .
CDR3aa: CASSAQRLGVAGELFF
CDR3nt: TGTGCCAGCAGCGCCCAGAGGCTCGGTGTAGCCGGGGAGCTGTTTTTT

j_gene: TRBJ2-1
v_gene: TRBV19
abundance: many
d_gene: TRBD2
CDR3aa: CASSMTSAAYNEQFF
CDR3nt: TGTGCCAGTAGTATGACTAGCGCAGCCTACAATGAGCAGTTCTTC

j_gene: TRBJ2-3
v_gene: TRBV28
abundance: .
d_gene: .
CDR3aa: CASTGTGGSTYTQYF
CDR3nt: TGTGCCAGCACCGGGACTGGGGGTTCAACTTATACGCAGTATTTT

j_gene: TRBJ1-2
v_gene: TRBV5-4
abundance: .
d_gene: TRBD1
CDR3aa: CASSTHRGSIYGYTF
CDR3nt: TGTGCCAGCAGCACCCACAGGGGGTCCATCTATGGCTACACCTTC

j_gene: TRBJ2-7
v_gene: TRBV27
abundance: .
d_gene: TRBD2
CDR3aa: CASSLRSGGGSYEQYF
CDR3nt: TGTGCCAGCAGTTTAAGAAGCGGGGGAGGCTCCTACGAGCAGTACTTC

j_gene: TRBJ2-3
v_gene: TRBV9
abundance: .
d_gene: TRBD2
CDR3aa: CASSTTSGGGTDTQYF
CDR3nt: TGTGCCAGCAGCACCACTAGCGGGGGGGGCACAGATACGCAGTATTTT

j_gene: TRBJ2-5
v_gene: TRBV4-1
abundance: .
d_gene: .
CDR3aa: CASSQEKREETQYF
CDR3nt: TGCGCCAGCAGCCAAGAGAAGCGGGAAGAGACCCAGTACTTC

j_gene: TRBJ2-5
v_gene: TRBV6-5
abundance: .
d_gene: .
CDR3aa: CASSYSEELVRETQYF
CDR3nt: TGTGCCAGCAGTTACTCCGAGGAACTAGTTAGGGAGACCCAGTACTTC

j_gene: TRBJ2-5
v_gene: TRBV7-7
abundance: .
d_gene: TRBD2
CDR3aa: CASSPLAGGPGETQYF
CDR3nt: TGTGCTAGCAGTCCGTTGGCGGGGGGGCCTGGAGAGACCCAGTACTTC

j_gene: TRBJ2-2
v_gene: TRBV7-3
abundance: .
d_gene: .
CDR3aa: CASSLRTANTGELFF
CDR3nt: TGTGCCAGCAGCTTACGGACAGCCAACACCGGGGAGCTGTTTTTT

j_gene: TRBJ1-2
v_gene: TRBV30
abundance: .
d_gene: TRBD1
CDR3aa: CAWRFRDSPFDGGYTF
CDR3nt: TGTGCCTGGAGGTTCCGGGACAGCCCTTTTGACGGTGGCTACACCTTC

j_gene: TRBJ2-1
v_gene: TRBV5-6
abundance: .
d_gene: TRBD2
CDR3aa: CASSLGLADYNEQFF
CDR3nt: TGTGCCAGCAGCTTGGGACTAGCGGACTACAATGAGCAGTTCTTC

j_gene: TRBJ1-1
v_gene: TRBV2
abundance: once
d_gene: .
CDR3aa: CANSPGNTEAFF
CDR3nt: TGTGCCAACTCGCCTGGGAACACTGAAGCTTTCTTT

j_gene: TRBJ1-1
v_gene: TRBV4-3
abundance: .
d_gene: TRBD1
CDR3aa: CASSPGMYRGNTEAFF
CDR3nt: TGCGCCAGCAGCCCCGGGATGTACAGGGGGAACACTGAAGCTTTCTTT

j_gene: TRBJ2-2
v_gene: TRBV2
abundance: .
d_gene: TRBD1
CDR3aa: CASVWDRATGELFF
CDR3nt: TGTGCCAGCGTTTGGGACAGGGCCACCGGGGAGCTGTTTTTT

j_gene: TRBJ2-5
v_gene: TRBV4-1
abundance: .
d_gene: TRBD1
CDR3aa: CASSKPFPGTGGGETQYF
CDR3nt: TGCGCCAGCAGCAAGCCCTTTCCCGGGACAGGAGGTGGAGAGACCCAGTACTTC